This T cell receptor (beta chain) was obtained from a study of blood T cell repertoires in COVID-19. Study-wide background: The cDNA or gDNA used as material had been derived from T cells, B-cell-depleted T cells, or PBMCs.

Trimming took 6 bases from V and 1 from J; bases not matched to a gene: 5. Germline V gives CDR1 KGHSH, CDR2 LQKENI. This CDR3 spans 14 amino acids. Produced via immunoSEQ multiplex PCR; TCRdb's table is partial and in-frame only. The sample lists almost 200,000 clones, around 81% occurring once. The chain joins TRBV18 to TRBJ1-1, with 7 positions matching TRBD1. The TCR originated in a man between 60 and 75 years old with COVID-19, enrolled during active disease. The sequencing input was peripheral blood. CDR3: CASSYRDRNTEAFF. The CDR3 region has the DNA TGTGCCAGCTCGTACCGGGACAGGAACACTGAAGCTTTCTTT. The whole variable domain, remainder taken from reference TRBV18 and TRBJ1-1, is NAGVMQNPRHLVRRRGQEARLRCSPMKGHSHVYWYRQLPEEGLKFMVYLQKENIIDESGMPKERFSAEFPKEGPSILRIQQVVRGDSAAYFCASSYRDRNTEAFFGQGTRLTVV.